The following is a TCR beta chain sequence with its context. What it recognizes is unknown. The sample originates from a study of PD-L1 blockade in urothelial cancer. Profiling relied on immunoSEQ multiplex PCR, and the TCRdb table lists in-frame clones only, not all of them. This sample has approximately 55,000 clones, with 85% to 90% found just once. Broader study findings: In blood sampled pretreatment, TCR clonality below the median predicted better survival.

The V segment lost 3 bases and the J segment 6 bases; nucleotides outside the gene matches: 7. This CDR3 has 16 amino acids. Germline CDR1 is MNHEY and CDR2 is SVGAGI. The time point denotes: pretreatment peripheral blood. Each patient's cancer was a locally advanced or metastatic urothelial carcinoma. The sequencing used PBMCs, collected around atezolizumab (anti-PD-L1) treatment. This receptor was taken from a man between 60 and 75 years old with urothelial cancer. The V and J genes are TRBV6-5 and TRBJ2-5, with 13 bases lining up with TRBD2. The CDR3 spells CASSYSGLAGKKTQYF. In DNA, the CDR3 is TGTGCCAGCAGTTATTCGGGACTAGCGGGAAAGAAGACCCAGTACTTC.